This note documents a single TCR beta chain sequence. This entry belongs to a study of shared clonotypes between healthy human individuals. Here immunoSEQ multiplex PCR was the method, and the copy in TCRdb shows in-frame clones only, minus some. This sample has over a million clones; approximately 78% occur once, and the top ten carry under 0.8%. The receptor's source is a man younger than 35 in good health. Some clones in this sample may be carry-over from other donors' samples. The material sequenced was memory CD4+ T cells from PBMCs. Stated subset: CD45RA-negative fraction.

CDR3 amino acids: CASGGRGGDSGANVLTF. The DNA for the CDR3 is TGTGCCAGCGGTGGCAGAGGGGGGGACTCTGGGGCCAACGTCCTGACTTTC. The rearrangement joins TRBV2 to TRBJ2-6, with a possible D match to TRBD2 (7 bases). V lost 8 bases and J lost 0, with 17 bases in between. Germline lookup yields CDR1 SNHLY and CDR2 FYNNEI. The CDR3 sequence is 17 residues long.